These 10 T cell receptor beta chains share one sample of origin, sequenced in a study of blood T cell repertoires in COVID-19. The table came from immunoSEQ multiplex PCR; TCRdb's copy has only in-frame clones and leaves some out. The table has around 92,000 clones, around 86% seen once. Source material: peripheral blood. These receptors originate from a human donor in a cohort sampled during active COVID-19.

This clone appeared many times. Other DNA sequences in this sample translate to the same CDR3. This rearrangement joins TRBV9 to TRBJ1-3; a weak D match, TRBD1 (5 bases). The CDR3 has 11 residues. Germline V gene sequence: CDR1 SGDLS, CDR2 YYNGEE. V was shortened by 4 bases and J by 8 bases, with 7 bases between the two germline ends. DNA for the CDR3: TGTGCCAGCAGCAGGGGCGACACCATATATTTT. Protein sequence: CASSRGDTIYF.

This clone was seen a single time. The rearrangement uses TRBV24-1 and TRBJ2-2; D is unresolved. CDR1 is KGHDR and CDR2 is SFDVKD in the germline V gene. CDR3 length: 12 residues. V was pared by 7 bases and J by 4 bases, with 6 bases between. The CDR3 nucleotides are TGTGCCACCAGGGAGACCACCGGGGAGCTGTTTTTT. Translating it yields CATRETTGELFF.

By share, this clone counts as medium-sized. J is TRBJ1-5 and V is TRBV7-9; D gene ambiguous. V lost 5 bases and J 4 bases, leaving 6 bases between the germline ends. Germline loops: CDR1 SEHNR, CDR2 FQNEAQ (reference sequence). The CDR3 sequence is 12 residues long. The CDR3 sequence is CASSQDNQPQHF. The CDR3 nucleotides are TGTGCCAGCAGCCAGGATAATCAGCCCCAGCATTTT.

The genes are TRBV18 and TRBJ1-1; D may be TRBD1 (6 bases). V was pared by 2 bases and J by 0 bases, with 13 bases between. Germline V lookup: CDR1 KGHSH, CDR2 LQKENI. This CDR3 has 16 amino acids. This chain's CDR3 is CASSPEGVVVNTEAFF. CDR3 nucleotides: TGTGCCAGCTCACCAGAGGGGGTAGTCGTGAACACTGAAGCTTTCTTT.

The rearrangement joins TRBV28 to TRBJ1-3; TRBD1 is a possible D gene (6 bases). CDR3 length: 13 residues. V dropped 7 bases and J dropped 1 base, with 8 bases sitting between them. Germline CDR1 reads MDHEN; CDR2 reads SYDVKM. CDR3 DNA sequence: TGTGCCAGCATCACAGGGTCTGGAAACACCATATATTTT. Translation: CASITGSGNTIYF.

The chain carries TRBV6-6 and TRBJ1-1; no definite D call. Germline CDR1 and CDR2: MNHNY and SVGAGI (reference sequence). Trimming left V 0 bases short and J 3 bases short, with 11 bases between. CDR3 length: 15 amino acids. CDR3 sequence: CASSYSKGLDTEAFF. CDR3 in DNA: TGTGCCAGCAGTTACTCGAAAGGACTCGACACTGAAGCTTTCTTT.

In DNA form, the CDR3 reads TGTGCCAGCAGCCCACAGACTCCTCTAGCGGGGTTGAACACCGGGGAGCTGTTTTTT. Translation: CASSPQTPLAGLNTGELFF. The chain links TRBV13 to TRBJ2-2; TRBD2 matches 9 bases. This CDR3 is built from 19 residues. Germline CDR1 and CDR2: PRHDT and FYEKMQ (reference sequence). V lost 5 bases and J lost 1; bases outside the gene matches: 14.

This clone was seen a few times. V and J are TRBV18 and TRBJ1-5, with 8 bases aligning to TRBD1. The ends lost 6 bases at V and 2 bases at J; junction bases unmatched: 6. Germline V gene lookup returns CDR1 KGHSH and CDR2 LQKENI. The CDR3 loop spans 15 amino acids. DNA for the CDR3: TGTGCCAGCTCCCGGACAGGGCTCGGCAATCAGCCCCAGCATTTT. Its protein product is CASSRTGLGNQPQHF.

The CDR3 spells CASRLAGATDTQYF. CDR3 nucleotide sequence: TGTGCCAGCCGGTTGGCAGGGGCCACAGATACGCAGTATTTT. The chain recombines TRBV6-5 with TRBJ2-3, with D perhaps matching TRBD1 (6 bases). Trimming stripped 8 bases from V and 2 bases from J, with 14 bases between. The CDR3 contains 14 residues. The germline V gene encodes CDR1 MNHEY and CDR2 SVGAGI.

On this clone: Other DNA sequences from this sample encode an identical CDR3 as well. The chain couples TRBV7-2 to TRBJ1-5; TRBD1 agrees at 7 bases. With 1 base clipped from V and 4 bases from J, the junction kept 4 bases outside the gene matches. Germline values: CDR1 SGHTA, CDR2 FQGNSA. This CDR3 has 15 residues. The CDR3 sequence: CASSLGQGRNQPQHF. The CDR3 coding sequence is TGTGCCAGCAGCTTAGGACAGGGTAGGAATCAGCCCCAGCATTTT.